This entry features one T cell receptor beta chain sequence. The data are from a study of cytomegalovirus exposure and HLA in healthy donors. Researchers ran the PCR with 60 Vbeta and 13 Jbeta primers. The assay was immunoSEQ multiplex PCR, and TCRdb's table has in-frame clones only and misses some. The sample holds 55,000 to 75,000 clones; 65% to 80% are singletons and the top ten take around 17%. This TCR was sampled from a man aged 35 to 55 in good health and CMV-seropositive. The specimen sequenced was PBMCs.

CDR3 sequence: CASSLANSIYTF. DNA of the CDR3: TGTGCCAGCAGCTTAGCGAACAGTATCTACACCTTC. V and J are TRBV7-2 and TRBJ1-2; D is ambiguous. V was cut by 0 bases and J by 10 bases, with 9 bases left in between. This CDR3 has 12 residues. The germline gives CDR1 SGHTA, CDR2 FQGNSA. Based on the CDR3 plus reference TRBV7-2 and TRBJ1-2, the full variable domain is GAGVSQSPSNKVTEKGKDVELRCDPISGHTALYWYRQSLGQGLEFLIYFQGNSAPDKSGLPSDRFSAERTGGSVSTLTIQRTQQEDSAVYLCASSLANSIYTFGSGTRLTVV.